The rows below give T cell receptor beta chains drawn from one sample of a study of cytomegalovirus exposure and HLA in healthy donors. The repertoire was sequenced with immunoSEQ multiplex PCR; TCRdb's copy has only in-frame clones and lacks some. The sample records some 100,000 clones, approximately 69% being singletons. Source material: PBMCs. The receptors here all came from a woman aged 50 to 65 in good health and CMV-seropositive. Each CDR3 is given with its conserved first and last residue.

>TRBJ2-5|TRBV18
CASSQGTAQETQYF
>TRBJ2-5|TRBV18
CASSSKKGQGETQYF
>TRBJ1-5|TRBV4-1
CASSQESGTSYNQPQHF
>TRBJ2-2|TRBV4-2
CASSQDVGGPGELFF
>TRBJ1-1|TRBV5-5
CASSLVGLRNTEAFF
>TRBJ1-4|TRBV6-1
CASSAPTAHATNEKLFF
>TRBJ2-1|TRBV30
CAWSVVSGSDEQFF
>TRBJ1-1|TRBV4-2
CASSQDADSQNTEAFF
>TRBJ2-5|TRBV7-6
CASSLGQGAIRQETQYF
>TRBJ2-5|TRBV7-9
CASSLRTLQETQYF
>TRBJ2-1|TRBV7-8
CASSLSAGGYNEQFF
>TRBJ2-3|TRBV4-1
CASSRSTSSTDTQYF
>TRBJ1-2|TRBV4-3
CASSQGLLLGASYGYTF
>TRBJ2-5|TRBV29-1
CSGRGQGDGSGETQYF
>TRBJ1-6|TRBV6-6
CASSFLPGNSPLHF
>TRBJ2-3|TRBV19
CASSKAGGPRGEYF
>TRBJ1-1|TRBV4-3
CASSQGSLEGTEAFF
>TRBJ1-6|TRBV10-3
CAISESVGGYSPLHF
>TRBJ2-5|TRBV15
CATSAPRPGTEETQYF
>.|TRBV5-1
CASSLSAGGYEQYF
>TRBJ2-5|TRBV18
CASSRGYQETQYF
>TRBJ1-4|TRBV6-5
CASSYSIQNEKLFF
>TRBJ1-6|TRBV7-9
CASSLGDRDSPLHF
>TRBJ2-1|TRBV4-3
CASSQEARTGNEQFF
>TRBJ2-5|TRBV5-5
CASSFTGGFETQYF
>TRBJ2-7|TRBV7-2
CASSFRDRETYEQYF
>TRBJ2-1|TRBV4-3
CASSFFDEQFF
>TRBJ1-1|TRBV19
CASSMASITEAFF
>TRBJ1-5|TRBV9
CASSPGQGSFQPQHF
>TRBJ1-6|TRBV6-5
CASSYRQGGDSPLHF
>TRBJ2-3|TRBV27
CASSRGQITDTQYF
>TRBJ1-1|TRBV4-3
CASSQVGQGMNTEAFF
>TRBJ1-2|TRBV19
CASSIPGGVDGYTF
>TRBJ1-2|TRBV29-1
CSVEEGQGHGYTF
>TRBJ2-1|TRBV5-1
CASSLALAGNEQFF
>TRBJ1-1|TRBV6-5
CASETGTGTEAFF
>TRBJ2-3|TRBV19
CASSPQVGGTDTQYF
>TRBJ1-5|TRBV19
CASNTPGQVNQPQHF
>TRBJ1-2|TRBV4-3
CASSQDSETGDGYTF
>TRBJ1-1|TRBV5-5
CASSSNSMNTEAFF
>TRBJ2-7|TRBV6-6
CASSYWDRNSYEQYF
>TRBJ2-3|TRBV18
CASSPQATTDTQYF
>TRBJ2-3|TRBV6-6
CASSYSETDTQYF
>TRBJ2-1|TRBV28
CASENTQGAGNEQFF
>TRBJ1-1|TRBV28
CASSLRGGDTEAFF
>TRBJ2-7|TRBV5-6
CASSTGLSLTYEQYF
>TRBJ1-4|TRBV30
CAWSKKGVSNEKLFF
>TRBJ2-7|TRBV9
CASSGGDRGHYEQYF
>TRBJ1-2|TRBV15
CATSRDPTPYGYTF
>TRBJ1-3|TRBV30
CAWSVIGQEASGNTIYF
>TRBJ2-7|TRBV20-1
CSAPSGRGQYF
>TRBJ1-5|TRBV4-2
CASSREPSDQPQHF
>TRBJ1-4|TRBV4-3
CASSQDSAVSRTNEKLFF